This is a list of T cell receptor beta chains from one sample in a study of cytomegalovirus exposure and HLA in healthy donors. Using immunoSEQ multiplex PCR, the repertoire was profiled, and TCRdb retains in-frame clones only, with some absent. The table records approximately 130,000 clones, about 82% of them present only once. Material: PBMCs. The receptor set was obtained from a female donor in good health and CMV-seropositive. The CDR3 runs from the conserved cysteine through the conserved F or W. Fields, in order: clone size, J gene, D gene, V gene, CDR3 DNA, CDR3 protein. A D gene is named only where the DNA matches it firmly. Clone size is shown for a subset of rows, as once, few, many or a class of expanded clone.

. | TRBJ2-3 | TRBD2 | TRBV7-6 | TGTGCCAGCAGCTTAGTAGGACGGGAGGGCACAGATACGCAGTATTTT | CASSLVGREGTDTQYF
once | TRBJ1-1 | . | TRBV6-5 | TGTGCCAGCAGCGGTAACTATAGCACTGAAGCTTTCTTT | CASSGNYSTEAFF
. | TRBJ1-6 | TRBD1 | TRBV10-2 | TGCGCCAGCAGTGAGGGGGGACAGATCTATAATTCACCCCTCCACTTT | CASSEGGQIYNSPLHF
. | TRBJ2-7 | . | TRBV28 | TGTGCCAGCAGTTTTGACGGGATCGAATACGAGCAGTACTTC | CASSFDGIEYEQYF
. | TRBJ2-7 | TRBD2 | TRBV2 | TGTGCCAGCAGAGCTAGGACTAGCGGGGGGAACACCTACGAGCAGTACTTC | CASRARTSGGNTYEQYF
. | TRBJ1-2 | . | TRBV29-1 | TGCAGCGTTGAAGAGTGGACGGGGGCTAACTATGGCTACACCTTC | CSVEEWTGANYGYTF
. | TRBJ1-5 | TRBD1 | TRBV30 | TGTGCCTGGAGTTGGACAGGGGGCTTCCAGCCCCAGCATTTT | CAWSWTGGFQPQHF
. | TRBJ2-7 | . | TRBV6-1 | TGTGCCAGCAGAGGGGAAGTCTACGAGCAGTACTTC | CASRGEVYEQYF
. | TRBJ1-6 | . | TRBV28 | TGTGCCAGCAGTTTATATAGCTCCTATAATTCACCCCTCCACTTT | CASSLYSSYNSPLHF
. | TRBJ1-2 | . | TRBV29-1 | TGCAGCGCTGCGCCCGTGAGATATGGCTACACCTTC | CSAAPVRYGYTF
. | TRBJ2-1 | TRBD2 | TRBV19 | TGTGCCAGTAGTTCCCACCTAGCGGCCTCCTACAATGAGCAGTTCTTC | CASSSHLAASYNEQFF
. | TRBJ2-7 | TRBD1 | TRBV2 | TGTGCCAGCCGGGGACAGCTGGGCTCCTACGAGCAGTACTTC | CASRGQLGSYEQYF
few | TRBJ2-7 | TRBD1 | TRBV2 | TGTGCCAGCAGAGATGGGCAGGGGGTCGGCGAGCAGTACTTC | CASRDGQGVGEQYF
. | TRBJ1-1 | TRBD1 | TRBV11-3 | TGTGCCAGCAGCTTAGGTCCGACAGGGGAAGCTTTCTTT | CASSLGPTGEAFF
. | TRBJ2-1 | TRBD1 | TRBV13 | TGTGCCAGCAGCTTGGGGACAGACCCTAGCTCCTACAATGAGCAGTTCTTC | CASSLGTDPSSYNEQFF